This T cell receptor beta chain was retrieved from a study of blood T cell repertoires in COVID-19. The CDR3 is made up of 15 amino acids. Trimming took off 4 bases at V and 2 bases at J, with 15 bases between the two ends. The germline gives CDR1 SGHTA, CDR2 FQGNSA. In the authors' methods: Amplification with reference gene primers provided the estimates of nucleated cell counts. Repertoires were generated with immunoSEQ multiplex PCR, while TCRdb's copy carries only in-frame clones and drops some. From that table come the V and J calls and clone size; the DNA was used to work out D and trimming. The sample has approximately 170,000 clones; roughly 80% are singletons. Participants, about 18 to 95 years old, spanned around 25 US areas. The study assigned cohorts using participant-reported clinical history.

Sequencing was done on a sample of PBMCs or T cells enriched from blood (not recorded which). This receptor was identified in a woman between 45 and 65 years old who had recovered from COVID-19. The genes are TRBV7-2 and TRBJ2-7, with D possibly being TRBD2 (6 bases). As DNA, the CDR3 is TGTGCCAGCAGCTGGTCGCCGGGAGCCGCCTACGAGCAGTACTTC. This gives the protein CASSWSPGAAYEQYF.